Shown below are 31 T cell receptor beta chains from a single sample sequenced in a study of T cell repertoires in cytomegalovirus infection. In TCRdb, the reads were re-called with MiXCR into one record per CDR3 protein. The repertoire holds hundreds of thousands of distinct CDR3 sequences, with roughly 9.3% as singletons. The source material was PBMCs. The receptor source for this set is a human donor in good health (CMV status not recorded). Some clones in this sample may be carry-over from other donors' samples.

This clonotype was counted many times. The chain links TRBV9 to TRBJ2-1, with D possibly being TRBD2 (6 bases). Germline V gene lookup returns CDR1 SGDLS and CDR2 YYNGEE. This CDR3 region has 15 residues. V gave up 4 bases and J gave up 1 base, with 12 bases separating them. The CDR3 bases are TGTGCCAGCAGCCCCCTTGGAGGGTCCTACAATGAGCAGTTCTTC. Its translation is CASSPLGGSYNEQFF.

This clonotype was counted many times. This chain's CDR3 is CASSLDWTSYNEQFF. CDR3 nucleotide sequence: TGTGCCAGCAGCTTAGACTGGACTAGCTACAATGAGCAGTTCTTC. The gene calls are TRBV11-3 and TRBJ2-1, with 7 bases fitting TRBD2. The CDR3 is made up of 15 amino acids. The V gene's germline CDR1 is SGHNT and CDR2 YENEEA. The ends lost 0 bases at V and 3 bases at J; junction bases unmatched: 2.

This clonotype showed up many times. The chain has TRBV7-6 and TRBJ2-1; D call uncertain. Trimming took off 5 bases at V and 10 bases at J, with 12 bases between the two ends. Germline V lookup: CDR1 SGHVS, CDR2 FNYEAQ. This CDR3 spans 12 amino acids. The CDR3 DNA follows: TGTGCCAGCAGCGCCAGCCAACAAGAGCAGTTCTTC. Translating gives CASSASQQEQFF.

This clonotype was counted many times. This rearrangement joins TRBV2 to TRBJ1-2; 9 bases are shared with TRBD1. Trimming removed 6 bases from V and 7 bases from J; junction bases left unmatched: 12. CDR3 length: 15 residues. Germline V gene data show CDR1 as SNHLY and CDR2 as FYNNEI. The CDR3 nucleotides are TGTGCCAGCAGGGACCGGGACAGGGTCGTCGCTGGCTACACCTTC. This translates into CASRDRDRVVAGYTF. Looking up the rest from reference TRBV2 and TRBJ1-2 gives the full variable domain: EPEVTQTPSHQVTQMGQEVILRCVPISNHLYFYWYRQILGQKVEFLVSFYNNEISEKSEIFDDQFSVERPDGSNFTLKIRSTKLEDSAMYFCASRDRDRVVAGYTFGSGTRLTVV.

This clonotype was observed many times. The V call is TRBV29-1, the J call TRBJ1-2, with D hard to call. Germline values: CDR1 SQVTM, CDR2 ANQGSEA. This CDR3 is 13 amino acids long. Trimming took 4 bases from V and 1 from J, leaving 10 bases between them. CDR3 in amino acids: CSVAAGSNYGYTF. DNA for the CDR3: TGCAGCGTTGCGGCAGGCAGTAACTATGGCTACACCTTC.

This clonotype has ten or more counts. CDR3 bases: TGTGCCAGTAGGAGGGTTGTGGGGTACAATGAGCAGTTCTTC. Translated, it gives CASRRVVGYNEQFF. The genes are TRBV19 and TRBJ2-1; TRBD2 is a possible D gene (5 bases). Germline CDR1 is LNHDA and CDR2 is SQIVND (reference sequence). The CDR3 length is 14 residues. Trimming removed 6 bases at V and 4 bases at J, with 13 bases between.

This clonotype was detected only a few times. This chain connects TRBV6-6 to TRBJ1-1; unclear D gene. In germline, CDR1 is MNHNY, CDR2 SVGAGI (reference sequence). The CDR3 runs 12 residues. The germline V and J ends were trimmed by 7 bases and 6 bases, with 12 bases remaining between them. As DNA, the CDR3 is TGTGCCAGCACCCCAGTCGGCCCTGAAGCTTTCTTT. Its protein is CASTPVGPEAFF.

At least ten counts were recorded for this clonotype. The chain combines TRBV12-3 or TRBV12-4 with TRBJ1-1; D is possibly TRBD1 (6 bases). Trimming cost V 4 bases and J 5 bases, with 14 bases left between them. The CDR3 sequence is 14 residues long. The CDR3 sequence: CASSSDNRVTEAFF. In DNA, the CDR3 is TGTGCCAGCAGTTCCGACAACAGGGTTACTGAAGCTTTCTTT.

This clonotype occurred many times. The CDR3 region is CASSITGTGNTEAFF. CDR3 DNA sequence: TGTGCCAGCAGCATTACCGGGACAGGGAACACTGAAGCTTTCTTT. The V and J genes are TRBV7-9 and TRBJ1-1, with 8 bases aligning to TRBD1. The CDR3 is made up of 15 amino acids. V lost 5 bases to trimming and J lost 1 base; unmatched junction nucleotides: 6. Germline V gene lookup returns CDR1 SEHNR and CDR2 FQNEAQ (reference sequence).

This clonotype has a count of ten or more. The chain has TRBV5-1 and TRBJ1-2, with 8 bases lining up with TRBD1. CDR3 length equals 14 residues. Germline V CDR1 and CDR2: SGHRS, YFSETQ. Unmatched junction bases numbered 8, after V lost 7 bases and J lost 3 bases. Here the CDR3 DNA reads TGCGCCAGCGAACCAGGGACAGGAGACTATGGCTACACCTTC. Translation: CASEPGTGDYGYTF.

This clonotype has just a few counts. The CDR3: CASSHRALPREQYF. CDR3 coding DNA: TGTGCCAGCAGCCACAGGGCCCTCCCTAGGGAGCAGTACTTC. The genes are TRBV5-5 and TRBJ2-7; the D gene is possibly TRBD1 (6 bases). Germline-derived CDR1 and CDR2 are SGHKS and YYEKEE (reference sequence). With 4 bases removed from V and 7 bases from J, the gap between germline ends came to 18 bases. The CDR3 extends over 14 amino acids. Supplemented by reference TRBV5-5 and TRBJ2-7, the full variable domain reads DAGVTQSPTHLIKTRGQQVTLRCSPISGHKSVSWYQQVLGQGPQFIFQYYEKEERGRGNFPDRFSARQFPNYSSELNVNALLLGDSALYLCASSHRALPREQYFGPGTRLTVT.

This clonotype was observed at least ten times. This rearrangement joins TRBV19 to TRBJ2-1; D perhaps matches TRBD2 (6 bases). Deletions cut 3 bases from V and 7 bases from J, with 13 bases between. Germline loops: CDR1 LNHDA, CDR2 SQIVND (reference sequence). This CDR3 contains 14 residues. The CDR3 is CASSIGAGRNEQFF. In DNA form, the CDR3 reads TGTGCCAGTAGTATCGGGGCAGGGAGGAATGAGCAGTTCTTC.

This clonotype was seen ten or more times. The chain employs TRBV19 and TRBJ2-1, with TRBD1 matching over 8 bases. Trimming removed 5 bases from V and 6 bases from J; junction bases left unmatched: 9. This CDR3 spans 15 amino acids. Germline CDR1 LNHDA, CDR2 SQIVND (reference sequence). CDR3 amino acids: CASSARRGRSNEQFF. CDR3 coding DNA: TGTGCCAGTAGTGCCCGCAGGGGGCGATCCAATGAGCAGTTCTTC.

This clonotype was picked up many times. The V and J genes are TRBV4-3 and TRBJ2-1; D unclear. V shed 2 bases and J shed 3 bases, with 11 bases lying between them. The CDR3 covers 15 residues. The germline V gene encodes CDR1 LGHNA and CDR2 YSLEER. The CDR3 loop is CASSQSRILYNEQFF. The CDR3 DNA reads as TGCGCCAGCAGCCAATCAAGAATCCTCTACAATGAGCAGTTCTTC.

As concerns this clonotype: A much larger clone differs by one base, so this may be a read error. J is TRBJ2-2 and V is TRBV7-3; 8 nucleotides line up with TRBD1. CDR3 length: 15 amino acids. The junction had 4 bases not matched to a gene; V was cut back by 6 bases and J by 1 base. Germline CDR1 is SGHTA and CDR2 is FQGTGA. CDR3 nucleotides: TGTGCCAGCAGACGGGGGACAGGGAACACCGGGGAGCTGTTTTTT. Encoded protein: CASRRGTGNTGELFF.

This clonotype was observed at least ten times. The chain carries TRBV7-2 and TRBJ1-2; D is ambiguous. The CDR3 is made up of 13 amino acids. Deletions cut 2 bases from V and 7 bases from J, with 11 bases between. Per the germline V gene, CDR1 is SGHTA and CDR2 is FQGNSA. The CDR3 region has the DNA TGTGCCAGCAGCTTAAGGCAGCTAGTTGGCTACACCTTC. Protein product: CASSLRQLVGYTF. The full variable domain, completed using reference TRBV7-2 and TRBJ1-2, is GAGVSQSPSNKVTEKGKDVELRCDPISGHTALYWYRQSLGQGLEFLIYFQGNSAPDKSGLPSDRFSAERTGGSVSTLTIQRTQQEDSAVYLCASSLRQLVGYTFGSGTRLTVV.

This clonotype came up a few times. The V and J genes are TRBV2 and TRBJ1-2, with D possibly being TRBD1 (5 bases). V gave up 4 bases and J gave up 1 base, with 7 bases separating them. CDR1 and CDR2 from the germline V gene are SNHLY and FYNNEI. The CDR3 is made up of 13 amino acids. CDR3 region: CASSGDFNYGYTF. CDR3 in DNA: TGTGCCAGCAGTGGGGACTTTAACTATGGCTACACCTTC.

This clonotype occurred many times. The genes are TRBV6-1 and TRBJ1-5; 7 bases are shared with TRBD1. J was trimmed by 6 bases and V by 3 bases; bases with no gene match: 11. The CDR3 loop spans 16 amino acids. The germline gives CDR1 MNHNS, CDR2 SASEGT. The CDR3 sequence is CASSEMTGIRSQPQHF. The CDR3 DNA reads as TGTGCCAGCAGTGAGATGACAGGGATAAGGAGTCAGCCCCAGCATTTT.

This clonotype was found many times. The V call is TRBV7-2, the J call TRBJ1-1, with 10 bases identical to TRBD1. This CDR3 spans 14 amino acids. Germline V gene lookup returns CDR1 SGHTA and CDR2 FQGNSA. With V trimmed by 6 bases and J by 1 base, 2 bases remained unmatched. The CDR3 bases are TGTGCCAGCAGTAGGGACAGGGGGAACACTGAAGCTTTCTTT. Translating gives CASSRDRGNTEAFF. Supplemented by reference TRBV7-2 and TRBJ1-1, the full variable domain reads GAGVSQSPSNKVTEKGKDVELRCDPISGHTALYWYRQSLGQGLEFLIYFQGNSAPDKSGLPSDRFSAERTGGSVSTLTIQRTQQEDSAVYLCASSRDRGNTEAFFGQGTRLTVV.

This clonotype was picked up many times. V is TRBV19 and J is TRBJ1-2, with TRBD1 matching over 9 bases. There are 15 residues in the CDR3. Germline lookup yields CDR1 LNHDA and CDR2 SQIVND (reference sequence). Germline trimming cut 4 bases from V and 6 bases from J; bases unmatched to any gene: 9. The DNA of the CDR3 is TGTGCCAGTAGTACCCCCCCGGACAGGGGACATGGCTACACCTTC. Encoded protein: CASSTPPDRGHGYTF.

This clonotype has at least ten counts. This chain joins TRBV7-9 and TRBJ2-5; the D gene is possibly TRBD1 (5 bases). This CDR3 region has 15 residues. Germline CDR1 is SEHNR and CDR2 is FQNEAQ (reference sequence). V lost 1 base, J lost 5 bases, and 14 bases lay in between. The CDR3 region has the DNA TGTGCCAGCAGCTTAGGCCTACAGGAAGGGGAGACCCAGTACTTC. Translated: CASSLGLQEGETQYF.

This clonotype was picked up many times. The chain has TRBV5-4 and TRBJ1-1; D remains unclear. CDR1 SGHNT and CDR2 YYREEE come from the germline V gene (reference sequence). V was cut by 4 bases and J by 4 bases, with 17 bases left in between. The CDR3 extends over 15 amino acids. The CDR3: CASSPPLGWGTEAFF. DNA of the CDR3: TGTGCCAGCAGCCCCCCCCTGGGATGGGGCACTGAAGCTTTCTTT.

At least ten counts were recorded for this clonotype. The CDR3 sequence: CASSPQGAFSGANVLTF. DNA for the CDR3: TGTGCCAGCAGTCCACAGGGGGCCTTCTCTGGGGCCAACGTCCTGACTTTC. V and J are TRBV28 and TRBJ2-6; 9 nucleotides align to TRBD1. Trimming removed 5 bases from V and 0 bases from J; junction bases left unmatched: 5. The CDR3 has 17 amino acids. CDR1 is MDHEN, CDR2 SYDVKM, per germline.

Comments on this clonotype: A much bigger clone sits one base away, suggesting this may be a read error. This chain connects TRBV10-3 to TRBJ2-7; 16 nucleotides line up with TRBD2. After removal of 6 bases from V and 0 bases from J, the junction contained 5 bases not matched to a gene. Germline CDR1 and CDR2: ENHRY and SYGVKD. The CDR3 is 17 amino acids. CDR3 coding DNA: TGTGCCATCAGCTTCGGGACTAGCGGGGGGGACTCCTACGAGCAGTACGTC. This sequence encodes CAISFGTSGGDSYEQYV.

In this sample, this clonotype turned up many times. J is TRBJ2-1 and V is TRBV11-3; tentative D call: TRBD1 (6 bases). Germline V gives CDR1 SGHNT, CDR2 YENEEA. V lost 0 bases and J lost 8, with 14 bases in between. The CDR3 spans 15 residues. CDR3 nucleotide sequence: TGTGCCAGCAGCTTAGACCCTAGGACAGCCTATGAGCAGTTCTTC. Translated, it gives CASSLDPRTAYEQFF.

This clonotype occurred many times. The chain couples TRBV27 to TRBJ2-3, with 10 bases aligning to TRBD2. J was trimmed by 7 bases and V by 2 bases; bases with no gene match: 9. Looked up from germline, CDR1 is MNHEY and CDR2 is SMNVEV (reference sequence). The CDR3 is 16 residues long. For the CDR3, the DNA is TGTGCCAGCAGTTTACCGCTAGCGGGGGCCGGGAATACGCAGTATTTT. The encoded protein is CASSLPLAGAGNTQYF.

This clonotype was seen ten or more times. The J gene is TRBJ1-2, the V gene TRBV18; D gene unclear. CDR1 and CDR2 (germline): KGHSH, LQKENI. Trimming took 1 base from V and 3 from J, leaving 12 bases between them. This CDR3 region has 15 residues. CDR3 bases: TGTGCCAGCTCACCACGCGAGGGAAGCTACTATGGCTACACCTTC. The encoded protein is CASSPREGSYYGYTF. Based on the CDR3 plus reference TRBV18 and TRBJ1-2, the full variable domain is NAGVMQNPRHLVRRRGQEARLRCSPMKGHSHVYWYRQLPEEGLKFMVYLQKENIIDESGMPKERFSAEFPKEGPSILRIQQVVRGDSAAYFCASSPREGSYYGYTFGSGTRLTVV.

In its sample, this clonotype was seen many times. This sequence joins TRBV28 and TRBJ2-7, with TRBD1 as a possible D gene (5 bases). V dropped 4 bases and J dropped 2 bases, with 12 bases sitting between them. The CDR3 totals 14 residues. The V gene's germline CDR1 is MDHEN and CDR2 SYDVKM. Written as DNA, the CDR3 is TGTGCCAGCAGTTCGTCAGGGTTCACCTACGAGCAGTACGTC. The encoded protein is CASSSSGFTYEQYV.

This clonotype occurred a few times. The chain has TRBV19 and TRBJ2-3; D remains unclear. Trimming pared 3 bases from V and 4 bases from J, leaving 11 bases between. The CDR3 covers 14 residues. Germline CDR1 LNHDA, CDR2 SQIVND (reference sequence). CDR3 in amino acids: CASSISQAADTQYF. The CDR3 DNA sequence: TGTGCCAGTAGTATTTCGCAGGCCGCAGATACGCAGTATTTT.

This clonotype was counted a few times. The chain combines TRBV29-1 with TRBJ1-2, with TRBD1 identical over 9 bases. V was clipped by 6 bases and J by 7 bases; unmatched bases: 3. CDR1 and CDR2 from the germline V gene are SQVTM and ANQGSEA. This CDR3 is built from 11 residues. CDR3 residues: CSVTDRGGYTF. In DNA, the CDR3 is TGCAGCGTCACGGACAGGGGTGGCTACACCTTC.

This clonotype was counted many times. The rearrangement uses TRBV7-8 and TRBJ1-1; possibly TRBD1 for D (6 bases). This CDR3 region has 13 residues. Germline V gene lookup returns CDR1 SGHVS and CDR2 FQNEAQ. V was pared by 5 bases and J by 6 bases, with 13 bases between. The chain's CDR3 is CASSHREGAEAFF. CDR3 DNA sequence: TGTGCCAGCAGCCATAGGGAGGGGGCTGAAGCTTTCTTT.